This record covers a single T cell receptor (beta chain). Its antigen is currently unknown. This specimen comes from a study of cytomegalovirus exposure and HLA in healthy donors. Study outcomes and limitations: Some V segments (TRBV6-2 and TRBV6-3 among them) were excluded as indistinguishable.

13 Jbeta primers and 60 Vbeta primers were used for the PCR. Some clones are missing from TCRdb's copy, which holds only in-frame ones; the method was immunoSEQ multiplex PCR. The profile covers approximately 180,000 clones, with approximately 78% appearing a single time and less than 2.5% taken by the ten largest. CDR1 and CDR2 (germline): SEHNR, FQNEAQ (reference sequence). V was clipped by 0 bases and J by 6 bases, with 8 bases between them. This CDR3 spans 14 amino acids. Sampled while nominally healthy, donors likely had unrecorded immune exposures. The chain carries TRBV7-9 and TRBJ2-2, with D perhaps matching TRBD1 (6 bases). The specimen sequenced was PBMCs. This receptor was obtained from a human donor in good health. The CDR3 bases are TGTGCCAGCAGCTTAGCCAGGGGACCCGGGGAGCTGTTTTTT. It yields the protein CASSLARGPGELFF.